The clone carrying this T cell receptor beta chain was recorded many times. Unmatched junction bases numbered 2, after V lost 0 bases and J lost 6 bases. Germline CDR1 reads SGHTA; CDR2 reads FQGNSA. This CDR3 region has 13 residues. Diagnostic assessment was based on clinical symptoms, serum thyroxine and TRAb, thyroid ultrasound and orbital computed tomography. The record originates from a study of T cells in Graves' hyperthyroidism and ophthalmopathy. Template material for amplifying TCR beta CDR3 regions consisted of RNA transcripts. A first-round RT-PCR of the TCR CDR3 used the HTBI primer set. TCRdb called the multiplex PCR reads again in MiXCR, with one record for every CDR3 protein. The sample contains 550,000 to 700,000 distinct CDR3 sequences, 14% to 15% of which appear only once.

This clonotype originated in a woman aged 40 to 50 with Graves' ophthalmopathy. The sample was blood. This chain connects TRBV7-2 to TRBJ2-7; TRBD1 aligns across 7 bases. In DNA form, the CDR3 reads TGTGCCAGCAGCTTAGCGACAGGGCGCGAGCAGTACTTC. Protein: CASSLATGREQYF. The full variable domain, with the rest looked up from reference TRBV7-2 and TRBJ2-7, is GAGVSQSPSNKVTEKGKDVELRCDPISGHTALYWYRQSLGQGLEFLIYFQGNSAPDKSGLPSDRFSAERTGGSVSTLTIQRTQQEDSAVYLCASSLATGREQYFGPGTRLTVT.